The 10 T cell receptor beta chains in this list originate from one sample, sequenced in a study of T-cell memory formation after mild COVID-19. One entry per CDR3 protein, called by TCRdb with MiXCR from the 5' RACE reads. Of more than 80,000 distinct CDR3 sequences in the sample, about an eighth are singletons; the top ten hold more than 25%. Sequencing input: PBMCs or a T cell subset sorted from them (not recorded which). The origin of the receptors is an adult woman who had mild COVID-19 (a few samples of this study predate the infection). Cell type and time point are not known.

This sequence joins TRBV5-1 and TRBJ1-2; no reliable D call. This CDR3 is built from 13 residues. The germline V gene encodes CDR1 SGHRS and CDR2 YFSETQ. The V gene lost 5 bases and the J gene lost 2 bases, with 10 bases spanning the gap. CDR3: CASRSDKNYGYTF. The DNA of the CDR3 is TGCGCCAGCAGGTCAGACAAGAACTATGGCTACACCTTC.

This clonotype was picked up a small number of times. V is TRBV6-4 and J is TRBJ2-7, with D maybe TRBD1 (5 bases). Per germline, CDR1 MRHNA and CDR2 SNTAGT. The CDR3 length is 15 residues. V was pared by 2 bases and J by 2 bases, with 13 bases between. The CDR3 region is CASSDKQVETYEQYF. The DNA for the CDR3 is TGTGCCAGCAGTGACAAACAGGTGGAGACCTACGAGCAGTACTTC.

This clonotype was observed a few times. V gene TRBV15 combines with J gene TRBJ1-4; D is possibly TRBD1 (5 bases). The CDR3 runs to 17 residues. Looked up from germline, CDR1 is LNHNV and CDR2 is YYDKDF (reference sequence). The ends were cut back, 0 bases at V and 6 bases at J, with 17 bases in the middle. The CDR3 sequence is CATSRDRGVLGYEKLFF. CDR3 DNA sequence: TGTGCCACCAGCAGAGACCGGGGGGTATTAGGGTATGAAAAACTGTTTTTT.

This clonotype was found many times. The chain has TRBV5-5 and TRBJ2-2; the D gene is possibly TRBD2 (5 bases). CDR3 size: 13 residues. V gave up 4 bases and J gave up 6 bases, with 10 bases separating them. The germline gives CDR1 SGHKS, CDR2 YYEKEE (reference sequence). The CDR3 bases are TGTGCCAGCAGCCGGACTGTGGCCGGGGAGCTGTTTTTT. Translation: CASSRTVAGELFF.

The chain employs TRBV7-9 and TRBJ2-5; D is unclear. CDR3 length equals 11 residues. V lost 5 bases and J 5 bases, leaving 6 bases between the germline ends. From germline, CDR1 is SEHNR and CDR2 FQNEAQ (reference sequence). Here the CDR3 reads CASSPHETQYF. CDR3 coding DNA: TGTGCCAGCAGCCCCCACGAGACCCAGTACTTC.

In its sample, this clonotype was seen many times. The rearrangement links TRBV20-1 to TRBJ2-1, with 7 bases that match TRBD2. Trimming at V came to 2 bases and at J to 3 bases, leaving 7 bases not matched to a gene. Germline lookup yields CDR1 DFQATT and CDR2 SNEGSKA (reference sequence). This CDR3 region has 15 residues. CDR3 coding DNA: TGCAGTGCTAGATTCGCTAGCGGTCACTACAATGAGCAGTTCTTC. This translates into CSARFASGHYNEQFF.

V gene TRBV4-3 combines with J gene TRBJ1-2; D is ambiguous. Germline V gene lookup returns CDR1 LGHNA and CDR2 YSLEER. The CDR3 spans 14 residues. The V end was cut by 0 bases, the J end by 3 bases, with 8 bases between. The CDR3 DNA is TGCGCCAGCAGCCAAGAAGAGGGTTACTATGGCTACACCTTC. The encoded protein is CASSQEEGYYGYTF.

V is TRBV5-1 and J is TRBJ2-7, with 7 bases that match TRBD1. V lost 1 base and J lost 2; bases outside the gene matches: 9. Germline lookup yields CDR1 SGHRS and CDR2 YFSETQ. CDR3 length equals 16 residues. CDR3 in DNA: TGCGCCAGCAGCTTGTACTCCGGGACAGAACCCTACGAGCAGTACTTC. Translating gives CASSLYSGTEPYEQYF.

The rearrangement joins TRBV6-2 or TRBV6-3 to TRBJ1-6; 9 nucleotides align to TRBD1. The CDR3 extends over 13 amino acids. Germline trimming cut 6 bases from V and 9 bases from J; bases unmatched to any gene: 3. Germline assignment: CDR1 MNHEY and CDR2 SVGEGT. The CDR3 bases are TGTGCCAGCAGCCGGGACAGGGTTTCACCCCTCCACTTT. The encoded protein is CASSRDRVSPLHF.

This clonotype was seen ten or more times. The rearrangement uses TRBV7-9 and TRBJ2-5; either TRBD1 or TRBD2 may fit D (5 bases each). This CDR3 is 14 amino acids long. Per germline, CDR1 SEHNR and CDR2 FQNEAQ (reference sequence). Trimming removed 1 base from V and 5 bases from J, with 11 bases in between. In DNA, the CDR3 is TGTGCCAGCAGCTTAGAGGGACGGCGGGAGACCCAGTACTTC. Translation: CASSLEGRRETQYF.